A single sample is the source of the 21 T cell receptor beta chains below, sequenced in a study of shared clonotypes between healthy human individuals. It was CD45RO-negative cells, positively selected for CCR7, that made up naive CD8 cells, with terminally differentiated effector memory CD45RA+ cells excluded. The method was immunoSEQ multiplex PCR; TCRdb's version includes in-frame clones alone and lacks a portion of them. The table shows hundreds of thousands of clones, with around 96% occurring only once. What was sequenced was naive CD8+ T cells sorted from blood. The receptors were sampled from a woman aged 25 to 45 in good health.

The rearrangement joins TRBV6-6 to TRBJ2-3, with TRBD2 matching 12 bases. The CDR3 spans 16 residues. Germline values: CDR1 MNHNY, CDR2 SVGAGI (reference sequence). V lost 5 bases to trimming and J lost 1 base; unmatched junction nucleotides: 4. CDR3 nucleotide sequence: TGTGCCAGCAGTCCCCGACTAGCGGGAGGCACAGATACGCAGTATTTT. Translation: CASSPRLAGGTDTQYF.

J is TRBJ1-1 and V is TRBV28; 9 bases are shared with TRBD1. This CDR3 has 17 amino acids. The J segment lost 0 bases and the V segment lost 2 bases, leaving 7 bases of the junction unmatched. Germline V CDR1 and CDR2: MDHEN, SYDVKM. CDR3 sequence: CASSLLQGAEMNTEAFF. Written as DNA, the CDR3 is TGTGCCAGCAGTTTACTACAGGGGGCGGAGATGAACACTGAAGCTTTCTTT.

A word on this clone: Other DNA sequences in this sample translate to the same CDR3. V is TRBV27 and J is TRBJ1-1; no definite D call. CDR1 and CDR2 from the germline V gene are MNHEY and SMNVEV (reference sequence). The CDR3 runs 13 residues. The V gene lost 2 bases and the J gene lost 1 base, with 5 bases spanning the gap. CDR3 sequence (DNA): TGTGCCAGCAGTTTAGGTCCGAACACTGAAGCTTTCTTT. This translates into CASSLGPNTEAFF.

The V call is TRBV28, the J call TRBJ1-5; D is undetermined. Trimming took off 3 bases at V and 7 bases at J, with 7 bases between the two ends. CDR1 MDHEN and CDR2 SYDVKM come from the germline V gene. The CDR3 contains 12 residues. CDR3 amino acids: CASSLWAQPQHF. The CDR3 DNA reads TGTGCCAGCAGTTTGTGGGCCCAGCCCCAGCATTTT.

The chain couples TRBV5-4 to TRBJ2-5, with D perhaps TRBD1 (5 bases). Germline values: CDR1 SGHNT, CDR2 YYREEE (reference sequence). The CDR3 covers 14 residues. The V end was cut by 4 bases, the J end by 0 bases, with 10 bases between. CDR3 region: CASSPLDNQETQYF. The CDR3 DNA follows: TGTGCCAGCAGCCCCTTGGACAACCAAGAGACCCAGTACTTC.

J is TRBJ2-7 and V is TRBV5-5, with 9 bases fitting TRBD1. V shed 4 bases and J 2 bases; nucleotides not matched to a gene: 7. The CDR3 runs 15 residues. Germline values: CDR1 SGHKS, CDR2 YYEKEE (reference sequence). The DNA for the CDR3 is TGTGCCAGCAGCCTTGAACAGGGGGCCCCCTACGAGCAGTACTTC. Translation: CASSLEQGAPYEQYF.

This clone was recorded only once. The chain couples TRBV9 to TRBJ1-2; D uncertain. The CDR3 runs 14 residues. The germline CDR1 and CDR2 sequences are SGDLS and YYNGEE. Trimming removed 4 bases from V and 2 bases from J, with 12 bases in between. The CDR3 here is CASSPDAENYGYTF. CDR3 in DNA: TGTGCCAGCAGCCCCGACGCAGAGAACTATGGCTACACCTTC.

The rearrangement joins TRBV27 to TRBJ2-7; 7 nucleotides align to TRBD2. There are 13 residues in the CDR3. Germline-derived CDR1 and CDR2 are MNHEY and SMNVEV (reference sequence). Trimming cost V 2 bases and J 3 bases; bases outside gene matches: 1. The CDR3 region has the DNA TGTGCCAGCAGTTTAGCGGGAGTCTACGAGCAGTACTTC. It translates to CASSLAGVYEQYF.

This chain uses TRBV5-4 with TRBJ1-1; a weak D match, TRBD1 (6 bases). Germline CDR1 SGHNT, CDR2 YYREEE (reference sequence). The CDR3 loop spans 15 amino acids. The V end was cut by 2 bases, the J end by 4 bases, with 15 bases between. In nucleotides, the CDR3 is TGTGCCAGCAGCTTCTTCGGGGGGGCTGGCACTGAAGCTTTCTTT. Its translation: CASSFFGGAGTEAFF.

The chain couples TRBV19 to TRBJ2-7; weak D call: TRBD2 (6 bases). This CDR3 region has 15 residues. Trimming left V 3 bases short and J 0 bases short, with 12 bases between. The germline gives CDR1 LNHDA, CDR2 SQIVND (reference sequence). CDR3 nucleotides: TGTGCCAGTAGTATCGGCGGGGAGAGCTCCTACGAGCAGTACTTC. It translates to CASSIGGESSYEQYF.

V gene TRBV27 combines with J gene TRBJ2-5; 9 bases align to TRBD2. The CDR3 is 15 amino acids. Germline assignment: CDR1 MNHEY and CDR2 SMNVEV (reference sequence). V lost 2 bases and J lost 5; bases outside the gene matches: 6. The chain's CDR3 is CASSLISGSAETQYF. In DNA form, the CDR3 reads TGTGCCAGCAGTTTAATTAGCGGGAGTGCCGAGACCCAGTACTTC.

J is TRBJ1-2 and V is TRBV6-5; possibly TRBD1 for D (5 bases). The V end was cut by 2 bases, the J end by 7 bases, with 8 bases between. Germline-derived CDR1 and CDR2 are MNHEY and SVGAGI. The CDR3 consists of 12 residues. Here the CDR3 reads CASSYGGFGYTF. The CDR3 coding sequence is TGTGCCAGCAGTTACGGGGGGTTTGGCTACACCTTC.

The genes are TRBV9 and TRBJ2-7; D unresolved. Trimming shortened V by 3 bases and J by 0 bases, and 7 bases separated the two germline ends. The CDR3 is made up of 13 amino acids. Germline V gene lookup returns CDR1 SGDLS and CDR2 YYNGEE. CDR3 sequence: CASSAPSSYEQYF. As DNA, the CDR3 is TGTGCCAGCAGCGCCCCAAGCTCCTACGAGCAGTACTTC.

CDR3 region: CASSDVGGFYGYTF. The DNA for the CDR3 is TGTGCCAGCAGCGATGTGGGAGGTTTCTATGGCTACACCTTC. This chain uses TRBV27 with TRBJ1-2, with D unresolved. CDR1 and CDR2 from the germline V gene are MNHEY and SMNVEV (reference sequence). V dropped 6 bases and J dropped 4 bases, with 15 bases sitting between them. The CDR3 extends over 14 amino acids.

A few counts support this clone. The gene calls are TRBV19 and TRBJ1-5; D remains unclear. V was trimmed by 4 bases and J by 4 bases, leaving 11 bases between them. The CDR3 contains 14 residues. The germline CDR1 and CDR2 sequences are LNHDA and SQIVND (reference sequence). The DNA of the CDR3 is TGTGCCAGTAGTAAGGAGACCTGGAATCAGCCCCAGCATTTT. This translates into CASSKETWNQPQHF. The full variable domain, rest sourced from reference TRBV19 and TRBJ1-5, is DGGITQSPKYLFRKEGQNVTLSCEQNLNHDAMYWYRQDPGQGLRLIYYSQIVNDFQKGDIAEGYSVSREKKESFPLTVTSAQKNPTAFYLCASSKETWNQPQHFGDGTRLSIL.

A note on this clone: Other DNA sequences within the sample encode an identical CDR3. The rearrangement links TRBV19 to TRBJ2-1, with D uncertain. Germline loops: CDR1 LNHDA, CDR2 SQIVND (reference sequence). V was cut by 1 base and J by 0 bases, with 7 bases left in between. The CDR3 has 15 amino acids. This chain's CDR3 is CASSIAGSSYNEQFF. The DNA for the CDR3 is TGTGCCAGTAGTATAGCGGGCAGCTCCTACAATGAGCAGTTCTTC.

V usage is TRBV9 and J usage is TRBJ2-3; D assignment may be TRBD1 or TRBD2 (5 bases each). Between the trimmed V and J ends, which lost 3 bases and 0 bases, there was a span of 11 bases. The CDR3 has 15 residues. The germline gives CDR1 SGDLS, CDR2 YYNGEE. CDR3 sequence reads: CASSDLGVSTDTQYF. CDR3 sequence (DNA): TGTGCCAGCAGCGATTTGGGGGTTAGCACAGATACGCAGTATTTT. Supplemented by reference TRBV9 and TRBJ2-3, the full variable domain reads DSGVTQTPKHLITATGQRVTLRCSPRSGDLSVYWYQQSLDQGLQFLIQYYNGEERAKGNILERFSAQQFPDLHSELNLSSLELGDSALYFCASSDLGVSTDTQYFGPGTRLTVL.

V gene TRBV15 combines with J gene TRBJ1-6; a weak D match, TRBD1 (5 bases). The CDR3 sequence is 16 residues long. V was pared by 1 base and J by 7 bases, with 14 bases between. Germline V gene data show CDR1 as LNHNV and CDR2 as YYDKDF (reference sequence). Written as DNA, the CDR3 is TGTGCCACCAGCAGAGCGGGGCAGGAGTACAATTCACCCCTCCACTTT. Amino acid sequence: CATSRAGQEYNSPLHF.

This clone was seen just once. The CDR3 DNA follows: TGCAGCGTTGTAGGGGCGGGGAGCTCTGGAAACACCATATATTTT. Encoded protein: CSVVGAGSSGNTIYF. This chain joins TRBV29-1 and TRBJ1-3; D perhaps matches TRBD1 (5 bases). The V gene's germline CDR1 is SQVTM and CDR2 ANQGSEA. V lost 4 bases and J 0 bases, leaving 13 bases between the germline ends. The CDR3 spans 15 residues.

The chain has TRBV5-4 and TRBJ2-3, with D possibly being TRBD2 (6 bases). Trimming stripped 2 bases from V and 10 bases from J, with 14 bases between. The CDR3 runs to 13 residues. From germline, CDR1 is SGHNT and CDR2 YYREEE (reference sequence). The CDR3 DNA reads TGTGCCAGCAGCTTTACGACTAGTCATGCGCAGTATTTT. This codes for CASSFTTSHAQYF.

This chain joins TRBV6-1 and TRBJ2-1; D is perhaps TRBD1 or TRBD2 (5 bases each). The CDR3 length is 14 residues. In germline, CDR1 is MNHNS, CDR2 SASEGT. Trimming shortened V by 8 bases and J by 5 bases, and 16 bases separated the two germline ends. CDR3 residues: CASSPTRGNNEQFF. The CDR3 DNA is TGTGCCAGCTCTCCCACCCGGGGCAACAATGAGCAGTTCTTC.